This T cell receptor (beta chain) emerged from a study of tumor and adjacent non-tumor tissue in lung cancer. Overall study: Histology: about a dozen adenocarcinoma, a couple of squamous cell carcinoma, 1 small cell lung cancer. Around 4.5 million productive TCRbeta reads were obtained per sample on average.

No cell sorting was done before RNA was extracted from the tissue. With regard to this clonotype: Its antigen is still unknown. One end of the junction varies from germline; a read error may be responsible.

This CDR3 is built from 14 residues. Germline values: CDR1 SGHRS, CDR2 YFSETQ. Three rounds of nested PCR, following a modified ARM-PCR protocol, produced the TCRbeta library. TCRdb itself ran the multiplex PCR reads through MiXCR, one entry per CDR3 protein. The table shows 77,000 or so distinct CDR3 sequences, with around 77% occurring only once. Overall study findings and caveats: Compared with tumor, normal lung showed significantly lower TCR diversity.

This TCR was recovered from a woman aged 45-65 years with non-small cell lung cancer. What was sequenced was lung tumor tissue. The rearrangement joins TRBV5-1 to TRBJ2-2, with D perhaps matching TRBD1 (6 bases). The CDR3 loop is CASSLGQTLGQLFF. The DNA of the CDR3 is TGCGCCAGCAGCCTCGGACAGACCCTCGGGCAGCTGTTTTTT. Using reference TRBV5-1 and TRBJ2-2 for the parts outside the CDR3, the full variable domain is KAGVTQTPRYLIKTRGQQVTLSCSPISGHRSVSWYQQTPGQGLQFLFEYFSETQRNKGNFPGRFSGRQFSNSRSEMNVSTLELGDSALYLCASSLGQTLGQLFFGEGSRLTVL.